This paragraph covers one TCR beta chain sequence. Clones were read by immunoSEQ multiplex PCR, and TCRdb kept only the in-frame ones, dropping some. In the table there are just over 300,000 clones, around 89% of which are singletons. All enrollees were about 18 to 89 years old and from about 25 US areas. The entry originates in a study of blood T cell repertoires in COVID-19. Looking at the study overall: The samples span acute and convalescent COVID-19 from the United States, Italy and Spain. Sample material is recorded as cDNA or gDNA derived from T cells, B-cell-depleted T cells, or PBMCs.

The sequencing sample was made of PBMCs or T cells enriched from blood (not recorded which). The sequence derives from a woman under 30 with acute COVID-19.

The CDR3 reads CASSVSSSYNEQFF. CDR3 bases: TGTGCCAGCAGCGTTTCTAGCTCCTACAATGAGCAGTTCTTC. This chain connects TRBV7-3 to TRBJ2-1; no clear D gene. V was pared by 5 bases and J by 0 bases, with 8 bases between. CDR1 and CDR2 (germline): SGHTA, FQGTGA. The CDR3 has 14 amino acids.